The 3 T cell receptor beta chains reported below all come from one sample, sequenced in a study of T cells in Graves' hyperthyroidism and ophthalmopathy. TCR beta CDR3 sequences were amplified from RNA transcripts. The primer set for the first-round RT-PCR of the TCR CDR3 was HTBI. In TCRdb, the multiplex PCR reads were re-called with MiXCR into one record per CDR3 protein. The sample lists 500,000 to 600,000 distinct CDR3 sequences, about 43% seen once, with more than 7.5% in the top ten. Sequencing input: peripheral blood or thyroid tissue (not recorded which). Every receptor here comes from a woman between 18 and 29 years old with Graves' hyperthyroidism.

V and J are TRBV11-2 and TRBJ1-2, with 8 nucleotides matching TRBD1. Germline trimming cut 4 bases from V and 4 bases from J; bases unmatched to any gene: 14. This CDR3 has 17 amino acids. CDR1 is SGHAT and CDR2 is FQNNGV in the germline V gene. DNA of the CDR3: TGTGCCAGCAGCTCATACACAGCAGGGGGCGCAGTCTATGGCTACACCTTC. Its protein is CASSSYTAGGAVYGYTF.

The chain uses TRBV2 and TRBJ1-2, with TRBD1 matching over 9 bases. CDR3 length equals 14 residues. V lost 4 bases, J lost 4 bases, and 4 bases stayed unmatched. Germline V CDR1 and CDR2: SNHLY, FYNNEI. CDR3 DNA sequence: TGTGCCAGCAGTGCCCGGGACAGGGTCTATGGCTACACCTTC. It codes for CASSARDRVYGYTF.

The V gene is TRBV20-1, the J gene TRBJ1-4; D ambiguous. Germline lookup yields CDR1 DFQATT and CDR2 SNEGSKA (reference sequence). The V end was cut by 2 bases, the J end by 8 bases, with 6 bases between. The CDR3 consists of 11 residues. In nucleotides, the CDR3 is TGCAGTGCTAGATCCGGGGAAAAACTGTTTTTT. Its protein product is CSARSGEKLFF.